The 22 T cell receptor beta chains reported below all come from one sample, sequenced in a study of T cell responses to AZD1222 COVID-19 vaccine. The method was immunoSEQ multiplex PCR; TCRdb's version includes in-frame clones alone and lacks a portion of them. The sample has fewer than 150,000 clones, almost 90% seen once. The sequences come from peripheral blood, collected on day 0 of AZD1222 vaccination. The receptors were gathered from an adult in good health.

This clone was recorded once. The rearrangement uses TRBV4-3 and TRBJ2-3; D possibly corresponds to TRBD2 (5 bases). The CDR3 spans 15 residues. With 4 bases removed from V and 1 base from J, the gap between germline ends came to 12 bases. Per germline, CDR1 LGHNA and CDR2 YSLEER. CDR3 residues: CASSLFGGRTDTQYF. DNA for the CDR3: TGCGCCAGCAGCCTTTTTGGCGGGCGCACAGATACGCAGTATTTT.

This chain connects TRBV5-6 to TRBJ1-2; 8 bases agree with TRBD1. Trimming took 0 bases from V and 2 from J; bases not matched to a gene: 6. The germline V gene encodes CDR1 SGHDT and CDR2 YYEEEE. The length of the CDR3 is 16 residues. CDR3 DNA: TGTGCCAGCAGCTTGGGGACAGGGTTTTACAACTATGGCTACACCTTC. It specifies CASSLGTGFYNYGYTF.

The DNA of the CDR3 is TGTGCCAGCAGCTTAGCGGGAGTAGGCTCCTACGAGCAGTACTTC. Translating it yields CASSLAGVGSYEQYF. The V and J genes are TRBV7-2 and TRBJ2-7; maybe TRBD2 (5 bases). Germline lookup yields CDR1 SGHTA and CDR2 FQGNSA. V was trimmed by 0 bases and J by 0 bases, leaving 9 bases between them. CDR3 length: 15 residues.

The chain is built from TRBV7-9 and TRBJ1-4, with no clear D. The CDR3 is 14 residues long. Trimming removed 5 bases from V and 8 bases from J, with 15 bases in between. Germline-derived CDR1 and CDR2 are SEHNR and FQNEAQ (reference sequence). CDR3 sequence reads: CASSAPPGWEKLFF. The CDR3 nucleotides read TGTGCCAGCAGCGCCCCCCCGGGTTGGGAAAAACTGTTTTTT.

The chain joins TRBV4-2 to TRBJ2-1, with D perhaps matching TRBD1 (6 bases). The V end was cut by 5 bases, the J end by 6 bases, with 20 bases between. The CDR3 consists of 16 residues. Germline CDR1 and CDR2: LGHNA and YNFKEQ. The CDR3 sequence: CASSSREGRGINEQFF. Written as DNA, the CDR3 is TGTGCCAGCAGCTCCCGAGAAGGCAGGGGTATCAATGAGCAGTTCTTC.

J is TRBJ2-1 and V is TRBV25-1; no clear D. Looked up from germline, CDR1 is MGHDK and CDR2 is SYGVNS. Trimming shortened V by 6 bases and J by 0 bases, and 12 bases separated the two germline ends. This CDR3 has 15 residues. The CDR3 sequence is CASRALESSYNEQFF. The DNA for the CDR3 is TGTGCCAGCAGGGCTCTCGAGAGCTCCTACAATGAGCAGTTCTTC.

The chain is built from TRBV6-5 and TRBJ1-4; possibly TRBD1 for D (5 bases). CDR3 size: 13 residues. Trimming removed 5 bases at V and 8 bases at J, with 12 bases between. Germline values: CDR1 MNHEY, CDR2 SVGAGI. This CDR3 reads CASSIWGKEKLFF. DNA of the CDR3: TGTGCCAGCAGTATCTGGGGCAAGGAAAAACTGTTTTTT.

The V call is TRBV9, the J call TRBJ1-1; no definite D call. Germline CDR1 SGDLS, CDR2 YYNGEE. V gave up 0 bases and J gave up 1 base, with 10 bases separating them. The CDR3 loop spans 15 amino acids. CDR3: CASSVDPLANTEAFF. As DNA, the CDR3 is TGTGCCAGCAGCGTAGATCCGTTGGCGAACACTGAAGCTTTCTTT.

This clone has just one count. The rearrangement joins TRBV28 to TRBJ2-7; D might be TRBD2 (5 bases). CDR3 length: 11 amino acids. The V end was cut by 6 bases, the J end by 7 bases, with 10 bases between. The germline CDR1 and CDR2 sequences are MDHEN and SYDVKM. In DNA, the CDR3 is TGTGCCAGCAGCGTCTGGAGGGAGCAGTACTTC. Its protein product is CASSVWREQYF. The full variable domain, completed using reference TRBV28 and TRBJ2-7, is DVKVTQSSRYLVKRTGEKVFLECVQDMDHENMFWYRQDPGLGLRLIYFSYDVKMKEKGDIPEGYSVSREKKERFSLILESASTNQTSMYLCASSVWREQYFGPGTRLTVT.

The J gene is TRBJ2-7, the V gene TRBV10-3; 7 bases map to TRBD2. V lost 4 bases and J lost 2; bases outside the gene matches: 17. The CDR3 extends over 18 amino acids. Germline V gene data show CDR1 as ENHRY and CDR2 as SYGVKD. CDR3 in DNA: TGTGCCATCAGTGGGGGTGGGTCGGGAAGCGGGATCACCTACGAGCAGTACTTC. Translated: CAISGGGSGSGITYEQYF.

The count of this clone is one. The V gene is TRBV7-9, the J gene TRBJ2-2; D is possibly TRBD1 (7 bases). V dropped 5 bases and J dropped 4 bases, with 20 bases sitting between them. Germline CDR1 SEHNR, CDR2 FQNEAQ (reference sequence). This CDR3 comprises 17 residues. As DNA, the CDR3 is TGTGCCAGCAGCCCGGGACAGCCCGTGGGGGGCACCGGGGAGCTGTTTTTT. Translating gives CASSPGQPVGGTGELFF. Looking up the rest from reference TRBV7-9 and TRBJ2-2 gives the full variable domain: DTGVSQNPRHKITKRGQNVTFRCDPISEHNRLYWYRQTLGQGPEFLTYFQNEAQLEKSRLLSDRFSAERPKGSFSTLEIQRTEQGDSAMYLCASSPGQPVGGTGELFFGEGSRLTVL.

This clone was picked up a small number of times. The chain combines TRBV18 with TRBJ1-5; 7 bases match TRBD1. This CDR3 spans 16 amino acids. V was clipped by 0 bases and J by 1 base; unmatched bases: 3. The germline V gene has CDR1 KGHSH and CDR2 LQKENI. CDR3 sequence: CASSPPGTASNQPQHF. CDR3 DNA sequence: TGTGCCAGCTCACCACCCGGGACAGCGAGCAATCAGCCCCAGCATTTT.

The chain employs TRBV9 and TRBJ2-2; a possible D gene is TRBD2 (6 bases). Trimming removed 0 bases from V and 4 bases from J, with 10 bases in between. The CDR3 totals 15 residues. Germline CDR1 reads SGDLS; CDR2 reads YYNGEE. The CDR3 protein is CASSVGGGSTGELFF. In DNA, the CDR3 is TGTGCCAGCAGCGTAGGTGGGGGGAGCACCGGGGAGCTGTTTTTT.

The chain links TRBV7-9 to TRBJ1-1; D gene unclear. This CDR3 is 14 amino acids long. Germline V gene lookup returns CDR1 SEHNR and CDR2 FQNEAQ (reference sequence). Trimming removed 5 bases from V and 0 bases from J, with 10 bases in between. The CDR3 nucleotides read TGTGCCAGCAGCCTGGACCCCTTGAACACTGAAGCTTTCTTT. It yields the protein CASSLDPLNTEAFF.

Here the CDR3 reads CAAEFPGDTQYF. CDR3 in DNA: TGTGCCGCGGAGTTTCCCGGAGATACGCAGTATTTT. The V call is TRBV30, the J call TRBJ2-3; D gene uncertain. Germline values: CDR1 GTSNPN, CDR2 SVGIG (reference sequence). The ends were cut back, 8 bases at V and 5 bases at J, with 14 bases in the middle. The CDR3 loop spans 12 amino acids.

This clone was seen a few times. The V and J genes are TRBV15 and TRBJ2-1; 10 bases agree with TRBD1. Unmatched junction bases numbered 5, after V lost 1 base and J lost 5 bases. Germline V lookup: CDR1 LNHNV, CDR2 YYDKDF (reference sequence). The CDR3 covers 16 residues. CDR3 bases: TGTGCCACCAGCAGAGCCGGACAGGGGGTTAACAATGAGCAGTTCTTC. Its protein product is CATSRAGQGVNNEQFF.

V is TRBV20-1 and J is TRBJ1-2; D is possibly TRBD1 (5 bases). Germline loops: CDR1 DFQATT, CDR2 SNEGSKA (reference sequence). V lost 4 bases, J lost 5 bases, and 8 bases lay in between. CDR3 size: 11 residues. The DNA for the CDR3 is TGCAGTGCTATGACAGAATATGGCTACACCTTC. Translation: CSAMTEYGYTF.

The chain uses TRBV6-2 or TRBV6-3 and TRBJ2-7, with D perhaps TRBD2 (5 bases). The germline gives CDR1 MNHEY, CDR2 SVGEGT. The CDR3 spans 13 residues. V dropped 6 bases and J dropped 9 bases, with 18 bases sitting between them. CDR3 bases: TGTGCCAGCAGCCGCCCCAGCGGAGAAGGGCAGTACTTC. Amino acids: CASSRPSGEGQYF.

The rearrangement links TRBV10-3 to TRBJ2-1; D tentatively fits TRBD1 or TRBD2 (5 bases each). The CDR3 is 18 residues long. Germline V gives CDR1 ENHRY, CDR2 SYGVKD. The V end lost 0 bases, the J end lost 0 bases, and 15 bases lay between the germline ends. DNA of the CDR3: TGTGCCATCAGTGAGTCGATACAGGCGGGCATCTCCTACAATGAGCAGTTCTTC. Translation gives CAISESIQAGISYNEQFF.

This clone was observed once. The gene calls are TRBV19 and TRBJ2-7, with 13 bases lining up with TRBD2. V gave up 3 bases and J gave up 2 bases; unmatched junction bases: 4. The germline CDR1 and CDR2 sequences are LNHDA and SQIVND (reference sequence). The CDR3 covers 16 residues. CDR3 in DNA: TGTGCCAGTAGTATGGGACTAGCGGGGCTAGCCTACGAGCAGTACTTC. Amino acids: CASSMGLAGLAYEQYF.

The rearrangement joins TRBV4-2 to TRBJ2-1; TRBD2 aligns across 10 bases. CDR3 size: 16 residues. Germline V lookup: CDR1 LGHNA, CDR2 YNFKEQ. Trimming removed 0 bases from V and 13 bases from J; junction bases left unmatched: 12. CDR3 coding DNA: TGTGCCAGCAGCCAAGATCCGGCTAGCGGGAGTAGTCCTCAGTTCTTC. This codes for CASSQDPASGSSPQFF.

This sequence joins TRBV3-1 (or the pseudogene TRBV3-2) and TRBJ2-7; a weak D match, TRBD2 (6 bases). This CDR3 region has 13 residues. Germline loops: CDR1 LGHDT, CDR2 YNNKEL (reference sequence). The V end lost 5 bases, the J end lost 2 bases, and 10 bases lay between the germline ends. The chain's CDR3 is CASSWDSPYEQYF. The CDR3 nucleotides read TGTGCCAGCAGCTGGGACTCCCCCTACGAGCAGTACTTC.